This T cell receptor (beta chain) comes out of a study of T cells in Graves' hyperthyroidism and ophthalmopathy. Study-wide results and limits: Most clonotypes expanded in the thyroid (above 0.001) were also present in blood.

Amplification targeted TCR beta CDR3 regions from RNA transcripts. RT-PCR in the first round (using the HTBI primer set) targeted the TCR CDR3. TCRdb re-derived calls from the multiplex PCR reads in MiXCR, one entry per CDR3 protein. Among around 300,000 distinct CDR3 sequences, about 19% were seen once, and the ten largest hold under 40%. This clonotype was counted ten times or more. Its antigen is still unknown. Uncontrolled infection, other autoimmune disease, pregnancy or lactation led to exclusion. The CDR3 length is 16 residues. Germline V gene data show CDR1 as SQVTM and CDR2 as ANQGSEA. The V and J ends lost 6 bases and 0 bases, in that order; junction bases with no gene match: 10.

This chain connects TRBV29-1 to TRBJ1-1; 10 nucleotides line up with TRBD1. The receptor's source is a man aged 45 to 65 with Graves' ophthalmopathy. Sequencing was done on a sample of blood. The CDR3 DNA is TGCAGCGTATACTCGACAGGGGGCGGCGTGAACACTGAAGCTTTCTTT. It specifies CSVYSTGGGVNTEAFF.